These T cell receptor beta chains were read from a single sample in a study of metastatic and nonmetastatic thyroid tumors. With MiXCR, TCRdb called clones anew from the PCR reads. In the table there are about 40,000 clones, 10% to 12% of which are singletons. The sample consisted of blood. All receptors come from a female donor with papillary thyroid cancer or a benign thyroid nodule (not recorded which). Some clones in this sample may be carry-over from other donors' samples. Both conserved end residues are part of each CDR3. D genes are given only for firm matches. The size of a clone is reported for some rows only, either as once, few or many, or as a class for expanded clones.

clone_size | j_call | v_call | d_call | cdr3_aa | cdr3_nt
many | TRBJ1-1 | TRBV5-1 | - | CASKKGWDTEAFF | TGCGCCAGTAAAAAAGGATGGGACACTGAAGCTTTCTTT
many | TRBJ1-6 | TRBV6-1 | - | CASALGQPLNNSPLHF | TGTGCCAGCGCCTTAGGACAGCCTTTAAATAATTCACCCCTCCACTTT
many | TRBJ2-7 | TRBV20-1 | - | CSARDPGWYEQYF | TGCAGTGCTAGAGATCCGGGCTGGTACGAGCAGTACTTC
few | TRBJ2-3 | TRBV25-1 | TRBD2 | CASSERDWVRTGTQYF | TGCGCCAGCAGTGAGCGGGACTGGGTTCGCACAGGTACGCAGTATTTT
many | TRBJ1-1 | TRBV28 | - | CATVDTSDTEAFF | TGTGCCACCGTAGACACGAGTGACACTGAAGCTTTCTTT
- | TRBJ2-5 | TRBV3-1 | - | CASIPGLQETRYF | TGTGCCAGCATCCCTGGACTACAAGAGACCCGGTACTTC
many | TRBJ2-7 | TRBV9 | TRBD1 | CASSPSRGRGQDEQYF | TGTGCCAGCAGCCCATCAAGGGGCAGGGGGCAAGACGAGCAGTACTTC
many | TRBJ2-3 | TRBV28 | - | CASKYSQVTDTQYF | TGTGCCAGCAAATACAGTCAAGTCACAGATACGCAGTATTTT
few | TRBJ2-7 | TRBV28 | TRBD1 | CASSWGQGSYEQYF | TGTGCCAGCAGCTGGGGACAGGGAAGTTACGAGCAGTACTTC
many | TRBJ2-3 | TRBV19 | - | CASTDHRTDTQYF | TGTGCCAGTACGGACCACCGCACAGATACGCAGTATTTT
many | TRBJ2-7 | TRBV28 | TRBD1 | CASSSDRDPYEQYF | TGTGCCAGCAGCTCCGACAGGGACCCCTACGAGCAGTACTTC
many | TRBJ2-5 | TRBV3-1 | TRBD1 | CASSRAGTGVGETQYF | TGTGCCAGCAGCAGAGCCGGGACAGGGGTTGGAGAGACCCAGTACTTC
many | TRBJ1-6 | TRBV5-4 | - | CASGVSNSPLHF | TGTGCAAGCGGGGTTTCAAATTCACCCCTCCACTTT
- | TRBJ2-7 | TRBV28 | TRBD2 | CANRPLGGITYEQYF | TGTGCCAACAGACCGCTCGGGGGGATTACCTACGAGCAGTACTTC
many | TRBJ2-7 | TRBV4-2 | - | CASSSAVNSYEQYF | TGTGCCAGCAGTTCTGCCGTGAATTCCTACGAGCAGTACTTC
once | TRBJ1-5 | TRBV20-1 | TRBD1 | CSASRDREVHPQHF | TGCAGTGCTAGTAGGGACAGGGAGGTACATCCCCAGCATTTT
few | TRBJ1-5 | TRBV28 | - | CASNIQGNQPQHF | TGTGCCAGCAATATTCAGGGGAATCAGCCCCAGCATTTT
- | TRBJ2-7 | TRBV5-8 | TRBD2 | CANSPMGLAAHEQYF | TGTGCCAACAGCCCTATGGGACTAGCTGCCCACGAGCAGTACTTC
many | TRBJ1-1 | TRBV27 | - | CASSLSGVEAFF | TGTGCCAGCAGTTTATCGGGAGTTGAAGCTTTCTTT
many | TRBJ2-1 | TRBV19 | - | CASSILAQLEQFF | -
many | TRBJ2-1 | TRBV5-1 | TRBD1 | CASSLTGGGYNEQFF | TGCGCCAGCAGCTTGACAGGGGGTGGTTACAATGAGCAGTTCTTC
many | TRBJ2-6 | TRBV9 | TRBD1 | CASSPTGVGSSGANVLTF | TGTGCCAGCAGCCCGACAGGGGTGGGCTCCTCTGGGGCCAACGTCCTGACTTTC
once | TRBJ2-7 | TRBV7-2 | - | CASSLDHWAYEQYF | TGTGCCAGCAGCTTAGACCATTGGGCCTACGAGCAGTACTTC
many | TRBJ2-6 | TRBV5-4 | - | CASSFLLGANVLTF | TGTGCCAGCAGCTTTCTACTCGGGGCCAACGTCCTGACTTTC
many | TRBJ1-1 | TRBV5-1 | - | CASSYTGQPEAFF | TGCGCCAGCAGCTATACCGGGCAGCCTGAAGCTTTCTTT
many | TRBJ2-5 | TRBV6-1 | - | CASSWGTTRETQYF | TGTGCCAGCAGTTGGGGGACAACTCGAGAGACCCAGTACTTC
- | TRBJ2-1 | TRBV5-1 | TRBD2 | CASSPGVRESVNERFF | TGCGCCAGCAGCCCCGGGGTGCGGGAGTCGGTCAATGAGCGGTTCTTC
many | TRBJ1-6 | TRBV20-1 | - | CSLETGGKNSPLHF | TGCAGTCTCGAGACCGGGGGGAAGAATTCACCCCTCCACTTT
- | TRBJ2-7 | TRBV28 | TRBD2 | CASSPGLAVAYEQYF | TGTGCCAGCAGTCCAGGACTAGCGGTGGCCTACGAGCAGTACTTC
few | TRBJ1-6 | TRBV6-6 | - | CASSYKVSNSPLHF | TGTGCCAGCAGTTACAAGGTTTCTAATTCACCCCTCCACTTT
many | TRBJ2-1 | TRBV9 | TRBD2 | CASSVEGLAGLGNEQFF | TGTGCCAGCAGCGTAGAAGGACTAGCGGGACTGGGCAATGAGCAGTTCTTC
many | TRBJ1-2 | TRBV7-9 | - | CASSFLLASLGGYTF | TGTGCCAGCAGCTTTCTCTTGGCGAGCCTTGGCGGCTACACCTTC
- | TRBJ2-7 | TRBV6-2/TRBV6-3 | - | CASSAFRTYEVYF | TGTGCCAGCAGTGCCTTCCGGACATACGAGGTGTACTTC
many | TRBJ1-2 | TRBV6-1 | - | CASSPWRVYGYTF | TGTGCCAGCAGCCCGTGGCGAGTCTATGGCTACACCTTC
many | TRBJ1-1 | TRBV2 | - | CASSVTGRANTEAFF | TGTGCCAGCAGTGTAACAGGGAGAGCGAACACTGAAGCTTTCTTT
many | TRBJ1-2 | TRBV20-1 | TRBD1 | CSAQMPGTGSYGYTF | TGCAGTGCGCAGATGCCCGGGACAGGGAGCTATGGCTACACCTTC
- | TRBJ1-5 | TRBV30 | - | CAWSLRDNQPQHF | TGTGCCTGGAGTCTCAGGGACAATCAGCCCCAGCATTTT
many | TRBJ2-7 | TRBV5-4 | - | CASSSGGIAYEQYF | TGTGCCAGCAGCTCTGGCGGGATTGCTTACGAGCAGTACTTC
many | TRBJ1-2 | TRBV20-1 | - | CSARDRGYGYTF | TGCAGTGCTAGAGATCGTGGCTATGGCTACACCTTC
many | TRBJ2-2 | TRBV20-1 | TRBD1 | CSARERDRGLAGELFF | TGCAGTGCTAGAGAGCGAGACAGGGGGTTGGCCGGGGAGCTGTTTTTT
many | TRBJ2-1 | TRBV6-2/TRBV6-3 | - | CASRRGVLYNEQFF | TGTGCCAGCAGAAGAGGAGTTCTCTACAATGAGCAGTTCTTC
many | TRBJ2-1 | TRBV5-1 | TRBD2 | CASSLDSGGPNEQFF | TGCGCCAGCAGCTTGGATAGCGGGGGACCCAATGAGCAGTTCTTC
many | TRBJ2-7 | TRBV20-1 | TRBD2 | CSVRRSGNEQYF | TGCAGTGTCCGGAGGAGCGGGAACGAGCAGTACTTC
many | TRBJ2-6 | TRBV6-6 | TRBD1 | CASSSRTGDLAGANVLTF | TGTGCCAGCAGTTCGCGGACAGGCGACTTAGCTGGGGCCAACGTCCTGACTTTC
many | TRBJ2-3 | TRBV20-1 | - | CSARDYSGGSTDTQYF | TGCAGTGCTAGAGATTATAGCGGAGGTAGCACAGATACGCAGTATTTT